This T cell receptor (beta chain) was identified during a study of cytomegalovirus exposure and HLA in healthy donors. Overall study results and limits: Some TCR beta chains (more than 150 of them) were listed as cytomegalovirus-associated. Most TCR sequences showed up rarely, but some public TCRs showed up in many donors. Under in vitro conditions, a few CMV-associated chains were confirmed as specific for CMV antigens. Reported results showed that the classifier diagnosed cytomegalovirus status with high specificity and sensitivity.

On this clone itself: The antigen is unknown.

The V and J ends lost 5 bases and 2 bases respectively, with 9 bases between them. The CDR3 totals 13 residues. Germline lookup yields CDR1 LNHDA and CDR2 SQIVND (reference sequence). Sequencing was performed with immunoSEQ multiplex PCR; in TCRdb, only in-frame clones are kept and a portion is missing. Of 98,000 or so clones in the sample, approximately 85% were seen once. The specimen was PBMCs. This receptor was obtained from a young woman in good health and CMV-seronegative. The gene calls are TRBV19 and TRBJ1-1; no definite D call. The CDR3 DNA reads TGTGCCAGTAGTCCCTTTTTAAACACTGAAGCTTTCTTT. It yields the protein CASSPFLNTEAFF.